These T cell receptor beta chains were read from a single sample in a study of PD-L1 blockade in urothelial cancer. Sequenced by immunoSEQ multiplex PCR; TCRdb stores in-frame clones only, minus some. The sample lists 50,000 or so clones, roughly 86% seen once, with roughly 22% in the top ten. The sample here was PBMCs, taken around atezolizumab (anti-PD-L1) treatment. The receptor source for this set is a man aged 60 to 75 with urothelial cancer. Both conserved end residues are part of each CDR3. Fields, in order: CDR3 DNA, CDR3 protein, clone size, J gene, V gene, CDR3 length, D gene. D genes are given only for firm matches. The size field is filled for only some rows; it gives once, few, many or a size class.

cdr3_nt: TGTGCCAGCTCACCAGGAGGTAACGAGCAGTACTTC; cdr3_aa: CASSPGGNEQYF; clone_size: NA; j_call: TRBJ2-7; v_call: TRBV18; cdr3_length: 12; d_call: NA
cdr3_nt: TGTGCCAGCAGTTTTGGACAGACGAGCTACGAGCAGTACTTC; cdr3_aa: CASSFGQTSYEQYF; clone_size: once; j_call: TRBJ2-7; v_call: TRBV27; cdr3_length: 14; d_call: NA
cdr3_nt: TGTGCCAGCAGACAGGAAGTCTATGGCTACACCTTC; cdr3_aa: CASRQEVYGYTF; clone_size: NA; j_call: TRBJ1-2; v_call: TRBV6-6; cdr3_length: 12; d_call: NA
cdr3_nt: TGTGCCAGCAGTGAACAGGGGATATTTTTGTCGGATCAGCCCCAGCATTTT; cdr3_aa: CASSEQGIFLSDQPQHF; clone_size: once; j_call: TRBJ1-5; v_call: TRBV6-1; cdr3_length: 17; d_call: NA
cdr3_nt: TGTGCTAGCAGCTCTAGCGGGGGGGCCGATGAGCAGTTCTTC; cdr3_aa: CASSSSGGADEQFF; clone_size: NA; j_call: TRBJ2-1; v_call: TRBV7-7; cdr3_length: 14; d_call: TRBD2
cdr3_nt: TGTGCCAGCAGCTCAATACCCGGGACAGATAAAACCTACGAGCAGTACTTC; cdr3_aa: CASSSIPGTDKTYEQYF; clone_size: NA; j_call: TRBJ2-7; v_call: TRBV7-8; cdr3_length: 17; d_call: TRBD1
cdr3_nt: TGTGCCAGCAGCTTCAGGGGGCCGAACACCGGGGAGCTGTTTTTT; cdr3_aa: CASSFRGPNTGELFF; clone_size: NA; j_call: TRBJ2-2; v_call: TRBV5-8; cdr3_length: 15; d_call: TRBD1
cdr3_nt: TGTGCCAGCAGCTTTAGCGGGAGCTCCTACAATGAGCAGTTCTTC; cdr3_aa: CASSFSGSSYNEQFF; clone_size: NA; j_call: TRBJ2-1; v_call: TRBV5-6; cdr3_length: 15; d_call: TRBD2
cdr3_nt: TGCGCCAGCAGCTTATGGCAGGGGCTCGACAATGAGCAGTTCTTC; cdr3_aa: CASSLWQGLDNEQFF; clone_size: NA; j_call: TRBJ2-1; v_call: TRBV5-1; cdr3_length: 15; d_call: NA
cdr3_nt: TGTGCCAGCACGTCAAGGACAGGGGCCTACGAGCAGTACTTC; cdr3_aa: CASTSRTGAYEQYF; clone_size: once; j_call: TRBJ2-7; v_call: TRBV7-6; cdr3_length: 14; d_call: TRBD1
cdr3_nt: TGTGCCTGGACTGGGGGGGTCGGAGGGCCCTATGGCTACACCTTC; cdr3_aa: CAWTGGVGGPYGYTF; clone_size: NA; j_call: TRBJ1-2; v_call: TRBV30; cdr3_length: 15; d_call: NA
cdr3_nt: TGTGCCAGCAGCCCCGTTGTATCGGGGACCCAGTACTTC; cdr3_aa: CASSPVVSGTQYF; clone_size: NA; j_call: TRBJ2-5; v_call: TRBV7-8; cdr3_length: 13; d_call: NA
cdr3_nt: TGTGCCAGTAGTATTAAAGGGACAGGAGGTCTGAATGAGCAGTTCTTC; cdr3_aa: CASSIKGTGGLNEQFF; clone_size: NA; j_call: TRBJ2-1; v_call: TRBV19; cdr3_length: 16; d_call: TRBD1
cdr3_nt: TGTGCCACCATCAGGGGCATAAATGAGCAGTTCTTC; cdr3_aa: CATIRGINEQFF; clone_size: few; j_call: TRBJ2-1; v_call: TRBV6-1; cdr3_length: 12; d_call: NA
cdr3_nt: TGCGCCAGCAGCTTCTACGGTGAGGGGGGGGCTGACAATTCACCCCTCCACTTT; cdr3_aa: CASSFYGEGGADNSPLHF; clone_size: NA; j_call: TRBJ1-6; v_call: TRBV5-1; cdr3_length: 18; d_call: NA
cdr3_nt: TGTGCCAGCAGCAGGACCACAGGGAACTCTAACTATGGCTACACCTTC; cdr3_aa: CASSRTTGNSNYGYTF; clone_size: NA; j_call: TRBJ1-2; v_call: TRBV27; cdr3_length: 16; d_call: NA
cdr3_nt: TGTGCCAGCAGCCGTTGGACATCCTACGAGCAGTACTTC; cdr3_aa: CASSRWTSYEQYF; clone_size: NA; j_call: TRBJ2-7; v_call: TRBV7-6; cdr3_length: 13; d_call: NA
cdr3_nt: TGTGCCAGCTCACCGAACTCAGGGATCGGCGAGCAGTACTTC; cdr3_aa: CASSPNSGIGEQYF; clone_size: NA; j_call: TRBJ2-7; v_call: TRBV18; cdr3_length: 14; d_call: NA
cdr3_nt: TGTGCCAGTAGTATATCCTCTAGCACAGATACGCAGTATTTT; cdr3_aa: CASSISSSTDTQYF; clone_size: NA; j_call: TRBJ2-3; v_call: TRBV19; cdr3_length: 14; d_call: NA
cdr3_nt: TGTGCCAGCAGCTTAGAGGGTCGAGGACTACTCACAGATACGCAGTATTTT; cdr3_aa: CASSLEGRGLLTDTQYF; clone_size: NA; j_call: TRBJ2-3; v_call: TRBV7-2; cdr3_length: 17; d_call: NA
cdr3_nt: TGTGCCAGTAGTATAAGGGGTCCAAATATCATGAACACTGAAGCTTTCTTT; cdr3_aa: CASSIRGPNIMNTEAFF; clone_size: NA; j_call: TRBJ1-1; v_call: TRBV19; cdr3_length: 17; d_call: NA
cdr3_nt: TGCGCCAGCAGCTCGGGGACTGACAGCTCCTACGAGCAGTACTTC; cdr3_aa: CASSSGTDSSYEQYF; clone_size: NA; j_call: TRBJ2-7; v_call: TRBV5-1; cdr3_length: 15; d_call: NA
cdr3_nt: TGTGCCAGCAGCTTACAGTCTAGCGGGAGAGCTAGGAATGAGCAGTTCTTC; cdr3_aa: CASSLQSSGRARNEQFF; clone_size: NA; j_call: TRBJ2-1; v_call: TRBV7-2; cdr3_length: 17; d_call: TRBD2
cdr3_nt: TGTGCCAGCAGCTTAGGGGACAGGGAGGGCTCAGATACGCAGTATTTT; cdr3_aa: CASSLGDREGSDTQYF; clone_size: once; j_call: TRBJ2-3; v_call: TRBV11-3; cdr3_length: 16; d_call: TRBD1
cdr3_nt: TGTGCCAGCACCTTACCTAAGAACACTGAAGCTTTCTTT; cdr3_aa: CASTLPKNTEAFF; clone_size: NA; j_call: TRBJ1-1; v_call: TRBV28; cdr3_length: 13; d_call: NA
cdr3_nt: TGCGCCAGCAGCTTGGGAGGACAGGGTGGCACCGGGGAGCTGTTTTTT; cdr3_aa: CASSLGGQGGTGELFF; clone_size: NA; j_call: TRBJ2-2; v_call: TRBV5-1; cdr3_length: 16; d_call: TRBD1
cdr3_nt: TGTGCCAGCAGTGAAGTGGGGGCTAGCTATGGCTACACCTTC; cdr3_aa: CASSEVGASYGYTF; clone_size: NA; j_call: TRBJ1-2; v_call: TRBV2; cdr3_length: 14; d_call: NA
cdr3_nt: TGTGCCAGCAGCTATGAGGTGGGCTATGGCTACACCTTC; cdr3_aa: CASSYEVGYGYTF; clone_size: NA; j_call: TRBJ1-2; v_call: TRBV5-5; cdr3_length: 13; d_call: NA
cdr3_nt: TGTGCCTGGATCTCCGGGGGGGACTATGGCTACACCTTC; cdr3_aa: CAWISGGDYGYTF; clone_size: NA; j_call: TRBJ1-2; v_call: TRBV30; cdr3_length: 13; d_call: NA
cdr3_nt: TGTGCCAGCAGCTCCTTAAGCGGGGGTGGTACAGATACGCAGTATTTT; cdr3_aa: CASSSLSGGGTDTQYF; clone_size: NA; j_call: TRBJ2-3; v_call: TRBV7-2; cdr3_length: 16; d_call: TRBD2
cdr3_nt: TGTGCCAGCAGTTTTGGAAGGGGGCGAGACACCGGGGAGCTGTTTTTT; cdr3_aa: CASSFGRGRDTGELFF; clone_size: NA; j_call: TRBJ2-2; v_call: TRBV27; cdr3_length: 16; d_call: TRBD1
cdr3_nt: TGTGCCAGCACGGCTGAAGGGGCCACCGGGGAGCTGTTTTTT; cdr3_aa: CASTAEGATGELFF; clone_size: NA; j_call: TRBJ2-2; v_call: TRBV6-4; cdr3_length: 14; d_call: NA
cdr3_nt: TGCGCCAGCAGTCAAGGGGGACTAGCGGGCGTCACGGGGGAGACCCAGTACTTC; cdr3_aa: CASSQGGLAGVTGETQYF; clone_size: NA; j_call: TRBJ2-5; v_call: TRBV23-1; cdr3_length: 18; d_call: TRBD2
cdr3_nt: TGTGCCATCAGTGATTCTAGCGGGAGGGCCGGGACCGGGGAGCTGTTTTTT; cdr3_aa: CAISDSSGRAGTGELFF; clone_size: NA; j_call: TRBJ2-2; v_call: TRBV10-3; cdr3_length: 17; d_call: TRBD2
cdr3_nt: TGTGCCAGCAGCTTGGGACAGGGGTATTCAGGGGGCTACACCTTC; cdr3_aa: CASSLGQGYSGGYTF; clone_size: NA; j_call: TRBJ1-2; v_call: TRBV5-6; cdr3_length: 15; d_call: TRBD1
cdr3_nt: TGTGCCAGTAGTCACCGCTCCAGAAACGGGGGCTACACCTTC; cdr3_aa: CASSHRSRNGGYTF; clone_size: once; j_call: TRBJ1-2; v_call: TRBV19; cdr3_length: 14; d_call: NA
cdr3_nt: TGTGCCAGCAGTGTATTGGGGCTAGGTGGAAACACCATATATTTT; cdr3_aa: CASSVLGLGGNTIYF; clone_size: NA; j_call: TRBJ1-3; v_call: TRBV6-1; cdr3_length: 15; d_call: NA
cdr3_nt: TGTGCCAGCACCTCTCCGGGGAGGGCCTACAATGAGCAGTTCTTC; cdr3_aa: CASTSPGRAYNEQFF; clone_size: once; j_call: TRBJ2-1; v_call: TRBV6-5; cdr3_length: 15; d_call: TRBD2
cdr3_nt: TGTGCCCACCAAACAGGTACACTGGGGAATGAGCAGTTCTTC; cdr3_aa: CAHQTGTLGNEQFF; clone_size: few; j_call: TRBJ2-1; v_call: TRBV30; cdr3_length: 14; d_call: NA
cdr3_nt: TGTGCCAGCACTGAAACAGGGGACGCCTATGGCTACACCTTC; cdr3_aa: CASTETGDAYGYTF; clone_size: NA; j_call: TRBJ1-2; v_call: TRBV28; cdr3_length: 14; d_call: TRBD1
cdr3_nt: TGTGCCATCATGAGCACCGGGGAGCTGTTTTTT; cdr3_aa: CAIMSTGELFF; clone_size: NA; j_call: TRBJ2-2; v_call: TRBV10-3; cdr3_length: 11; d_call: NA
cdr3_nt: TGTGCCAGCACCTCCTCGGCACAGGGGCACACCGGGGAGCTGTTTTTT; cdr3_aa: CASTSSAQGHTGELFF; clone_size: NA; j_call: TRBJ2-2; v_call: TRBV11-3; cdr3_length: 16; d_call: TRBD1
cdr3_nt: TGTGCCAGCAGCATTAGTCCTGGGACAACCTATGGCTACACCTTC; cdr3_aa: CASSISPGTTYGYTF; clone_size: few; j_call: TRBJ1-2; v_call: TRBV7-2; cdr3_length: 15; d_call: NA